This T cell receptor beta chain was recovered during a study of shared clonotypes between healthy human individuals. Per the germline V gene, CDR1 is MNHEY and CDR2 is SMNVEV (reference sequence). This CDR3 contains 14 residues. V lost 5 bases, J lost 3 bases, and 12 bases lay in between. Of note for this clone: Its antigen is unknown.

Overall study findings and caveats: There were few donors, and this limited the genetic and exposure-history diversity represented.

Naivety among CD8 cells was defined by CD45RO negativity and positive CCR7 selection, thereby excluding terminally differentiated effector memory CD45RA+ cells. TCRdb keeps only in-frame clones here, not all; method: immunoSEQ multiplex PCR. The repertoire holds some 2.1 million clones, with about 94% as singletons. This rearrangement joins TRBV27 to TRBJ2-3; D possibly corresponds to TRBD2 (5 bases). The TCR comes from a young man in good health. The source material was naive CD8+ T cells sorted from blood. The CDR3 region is CASSVLVPTDTQYF. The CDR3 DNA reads TGTGCCAGCAGTGTACTAGTTCCAACAGATACGCAGTATTTT.